This T cell receptor beta chain is drawn from a study of shared clonotypes between healthy human individuals (dated by TCRdb to 2019 to 2021). With respect to the entire study: A couple of women and three men aged 18 to 49 years were included in the cohort. For each donor, three plates each were used for CD4 naive and CD4 memory, two plates were used for CD8 naive, and one plate was used for CD8 memory. To estimate repertoire size and how much clonotype sharing occurs between individuals, the study deeply sequenced the blood TCR repertoires of five healthy adults. Libraries were prepared and TCR repertoires were sequenced by different laboratories using diverse techniques, in order to increase sequencing depth and limit assay-specific biases. Leukapheresis yielded between about 0.8 and 9.5 billion PBMCs per donor.

General study outcomes and caveats: Sampling was limited to blood, and TCR repertoires in tissue likely differ from TCR repertoires in blood. Naive subsets generally had larger estimated clonotype richness than memory subsets. Across a handful of donors, roughly 5% of naive CD4, roughly 3.3% of naive CD8, around 2.5% of memory CD4, and 0.3% to 0.45% of memory CD8 clonotypes were shared. Compared with non-shared clonotypes, the clonotypes found in all four sorted-subset donors had higher generation probabilities. Rarefaction of sorted-subset datasets indicated incomplete sequencing despite the large sequencing depth. Because the study included a small number of donors, the genetic and exposure-history diversity represented was limited. Pairwise subsampling led to the expectation that sequencing depth would affect the degree of clonotype sharing among donors.

Using the deep immunoSEQ assay, TCR CDR3 regions were amplified from genomic DNA by multiplex PCR. For each cell subset, the extracted genomic DNA was distributed evenly across all wells of several immunoSEQ 96-well plates, and each plate served as one replicate. For sorted subsets, each replicate PCR was loaded with 200 ng genomic DNA, equivalent to 30,000 or so T cell genomes. Purified libraries were measured with a Qubit 3.0 fluorometer, size-checked on a Bioanalyzer 2100, and measured again with the KAPA Library Quantification kit. A separate single-read 150-cycle Illumina NextSeq 550 flow cell was used to sequence each immunoSEQ 96-well plate. The authors' pipeline ran thus. Because the immunoSEQ output included only junctional sequences and no quality scores, the filtering could not be the same as the filtering used for full-length reads. Sequences were annotated with PyIR, a Python wrapper for IgBLAST v1.9, using IMGT germline references to assign V/J genes and CDR3. Reads were removed for weak V/J assignments (E-value above 1e-6), missing CDR3, stop codons, out-of-frame junctions, or ambiguous translated residues. V3J clonotypes were defined as sequences sharing the same inferred V gene, J gene, and CDR3 amino acid sequence. Percentage overlap between repertoires was calculated by dividing the number of shared unique clonotypes by the size of the smaller repertoire. Repertoire richness was assessed with RTK rarefaction, the Chao1 estimator, and Recon v2.1 estimates of unobserved clonotypes. Generation probabilities were computed with OLGA for all TCRbeta clonotypes obtained by the gDNA method from four donors. TCRdb took over this immuneACCESS table, retaining in-frame rearrangements with V and J assigned. Such tables are incomplete; in checked studies, under half of the missing clones stem from an unresolved V gene, and the remainder is unexplained. The V and J calls and clone size come from that table; D and trimming were worked out from the DNA. The sample records 2 million to 2.5 million clones, roughly 93% of which are singletons. The ten largest clones take up around 0.37% of the sample.

The germline V gene (reference sequence) specifies SEHNR as CDR1 and FQNEAQ as CDR2. V loses 5 bases of germline sequence and J loses 1 base, and the interval between the two ends is 13 bases. Counted from cysteine to phenylalanine, this CDR3 has 15 amino acids. Only the CDR3 portion is preserved as DNA: 45 bases, with reading frame beginning at the first base. The donors were healthy, HIV-negative adults who had no recently reported acute infections or vaccinations. Only Caucasian adults living in Nashville, Tennessee, USA were represented among the donors. CD4+ T cells were enriched by magnetic negative selection, after which naive cells were positively selected on CD45RA and the negative fraction was taken as the memory subset. Blood was collected by leukapheresis, and PBMCs were isolated by Ficoll-Histopaque density gradient centrifugation and then cryopreserved in liquid nitrogen vapor phase. Analytical flow cytometry was used to check the purity and quantity of each magnetically sorted T cell population. Genomic DNA was isolated from each sorted fraction and quantified by UV absorbance on a Nanodrop 2000c.

Notes on this clone: Its binding antigen is unknown. No base quality information exists; no much larger clone differs at one position.

The chain was built from TRBV7-9 and TRBJ2-3, and the D gene may be TRBD1, 6 bases matching. The TCR sequence derives from a man younger than 30 in good health. Some clones in this sample may be carry-over from other donors' samples. Sequencing input: naive CD4+ T cells from PBMCs. What the cell subset or site label conveys for this sample: CD45RA+ positively selected. The bases are TGTGCCAGCAGCAAGCGCCAGGGGCGCACAGATACGCAGTATTTT. It specifies CASSKRQGRTDTQYF.